This T cell receptor beta chain is from a study of blood T cell repertoires in COVID-19. Only in-frame clones appear in the TCRdb table, and some are missing; sequencing was by immunoSEQ multiplex PCR. This repertoire shows roughly 180,000 clones, approximately 81% found once; its top ten account for about 5.3%. Trimming took 5 bases from V and 9 from J, leaving 15 bases between them. The CDR3 loop spans 14 amino acids. Germline V lookup: CDR1 SGHRS, CDR2 YFSETQ. Participant ages covered 18 to 89 years across 24 US areas. This chain joins TRBV5-1 and TRBJ1-6; TRBD1 is a possible D gene (5 bases). This TCR derives from a woman in her thirties or forties with acute COVID-19. Material: PBMCs or T cells enriched from blood (not recorded which). The CDR3 loop is CASRPPGGFSPLHF. In nucleotides, the CDR3 is TGCGCCAGCAGACCCCCGGGGGGGTTTTCACCCCTCCACTTT.